The rows below give T cell receptor beta chains drawn from one sample of a study of beta chain features in type 1 diabetes. Profiled with immunoSEQ multiplex PCR; TCRdb holds only in-frame clones, not every one. The sample holds hundreds of thousands of clones; roughly 17% are singletons and the top ten take about 0.02%. The specimen was naive CD4+ T cells from blood. These receptors were obtained from a woman between 18 and 30 years old in good health. Each CDR3 is given with its conserved first and last residue. A D gene is named only where the DNA matches it firmly. Clone size is given for some rows only: seen once, a few or many times, or a class if the clone is expanded.

TRBV10-3	few	TRBJ2-2	NA	CAISESLGRTNTGELFF	TGTGCCATCAGTGAGTCCTTGGGTAGAACGAACACCGGGGAGCTGTTTTTT
TRBV5-1	NA	TRBJ1-1	NA	CASSLLGITEAFF	TGCGCCAGCAGCTTGTTAGGGATAACTGAAGCTTTCTTT
TRBV7-2	few	TRBJ2-7	TRBD1	CASSLKTGQEQYF	TGTGCCAGCAGCCTTAAGACAGGGCAAGAGCAGTACTTC
TRBV4-1	few	TRBJ2-7	NA	CASSHSSGPYEQYF	TGCGCCAGCAGCCATTCTTCGGGACCCTACGAGCAGTACTTC
TRBV5-6	few	TRBJ2-3	TRBD2	CASSYRLAGGWETDTQYF	TGTGCCAGCAGCTACCGACTAGCGGGAGGGTGGGAGACAGATACGCAGTATTTT
TRBV11-2	NA	TRBJ2-1	NA	CASSLDRAFFSSYNEQFF	TGTGCCAGCAGCTTAGATCGAGCGTTTTTCAGCTCCTACAATGAGCAGTTCTTC
TRBV29-1	NA	TRBJ1-3	NA	CSVDSRLSGNTIYF	TGCAGCGTTGATAGCCGGCTCTCTGGAAACACCATATATTTT
TRBV2	NA	TRBJ1-2	NA	CASSAVFGVGGYTF	TGTGCCAGCAGCGCAGTGTTCGGGGTTGGGGGCTACACCTTC
TRBV7-2	few	TRBJ1-1	NA	CASAGYTEAFF	TGTGCCAGCGCAGGGTACACTGAAGCTTTCTTT
TRBV27	few	TRBJ2-7	NA	CASSPRPLRGYEQYF	TGTGCCAGCAGTCCCCGGCCCTTGAGGGGCTACGAGCAGTACTTC
TRBV9	NA	TRBJ1-2	NA	CASSVGQATYGYTF	TGTGCCAGCAGCGTCGGCCAGGCCACCTATGGCTACACCTTC
TRBV9	few	TRBJ2-3	NA	CASSPILTDTQYF	TGTGCCAGCAGCCCTATCTTAACAGATACGCAGTATTTT
TRBV11-2	many	TRBJ2-4	TRBD2	CASSFSGSVTNIQYF	TGTGCCAGCAGCTTTAGCGGGAGCGTCACAAACATTCAGTACTTC
TRBV19	NA	TRBJ1-5	NA	CASSMDRNQPQHF	TGTGCCAGTAGTATGGACCGAAATCAGCCCCAGCATTTT
TRBV19	once	TRBJ2-7	TRBD2	CASSKKRESYEQYF	TGTGCCAGTAGTAAGAAGCGGGAGTCATACGAGCAGTACTTC
TRBV7-8	NA	TRBJ2-1	NA	CASSFGLAGSYNEQFF	TGTGCCAGCAGCTTCGGATTGGCGGGCTCCTACAATGAGCAGTTCTTC
TRBV7-2	few	TRBJ1-5	NA	CASSLSSNQPQHF	TGTGCCAGCAGCTTGAGTAGCAATCAGCCCCAGCATTTT
TRBV18	NA	TRBJ1-4	NA	CASSPLFGGTNEKLFF	TGTGCCAGCTCACCACTTTTTGGGGGAACTAATGAAAAACTGTTTTTT
TRBV5-6	NA	TRBJ2-3	NA	CASSFGPFPSTDTQYF	TGTGCCAGCAGCTTTGGACCTTTTCCTAGCACAGATACGCAGTATTTT
TRBV19	NA	TRBJ1-2	NA	CASSMLSVDGYTF	TGTGCCAGTAGTATGCTTAGTGTGGATGGCTACACCTTC
TRBV19	few	TRBJ2-7	NA	CASSMSVTYEQYF	TGTGCCAGTAGTATGTCCGTTACCTACGAGCAGTACTTC
TRBV20-1	few	TRBJ1-2	NA	CSARSSEGYTF	TGCAGTGCTAGGAGCAGTGAAGGCTACACCTTC
TRBV5-1	few	TRBJ2-1	TRBD1	CASRGTGTYNEQFF	TGCGCCAGCAGAGGGACAGGGACGTACAATGAGCAGTTCTTC
TRBV6-1	NA	TRBJ2-6	NA	CASKVSGANVLTF	TGTGCCAGCAAGGTCTCTGGGGCCAACGTCCTGACTTTC
TRBV11-3	NA	TRBJ2-1	NA	CASSPRSGYNEQFF	TGTGCCAGCAGCCCCCGTAGCGGTTACAATGAGCAGTTCTTC
TRBV19	few	TRBJ2-1	TRBD2	CASSLRGSGTYNEQFF	TGTGCCAGTAGTCTACGGGGTAGCGGGACCTACAATGAGCAGTTCTTC
TRBV18	NA	TRBJ2-1	NA	CASSPPDSNEQFF	TGTGCCAGCTCACCACCGGACAGCAATGAGCAGTTCTTC
TRBV7-2	few	TRBJ1-2	NA	CASSLGTFNYGYTF	TGTGCCAGCAGCTTAGGCACCTTTAACTATGGCTACACCTTC
TRBV15	NA	TRBJ1-2	TRBD1	CATSRFLRDSNYGYTF	TGTGCCACCAGCAGATTCCTCCGGGACAGCAATTATGGCTACACCTTC
TRBV5-1	few	TRBJ2-1	NA	CASSYQTGWGVNEQFF	TGCGCCAGCAGCTATCAAACAGGGTGGGGAGTCAATGAGCAGTTCTTC
TRBV5-1	few	TRBJ2-6	TRBD1	CASSLPNTTGASVSGANVLTF	TGCGCCAGCAGCCTTCCAAACACGACAGGGGCTAGCGTCTCTGGGGCCAACGTCCTGACTTTC
TRBV10-3	NA	TRBJ2-1	TRBD2	CATYSGTSGYNEQFF	TGTGCCACCTACTCCGGGACTAGCGGCTACAATGAGCAGTTCTTC
TRBV5-4	NA	TRBJ2-2	NA	CASSLGGRNTGELFF	TGTGCCAGCAGCTTGGGCGGTAGGAACACCGGGGAGCTGTTTTTT
TRBV7-2	few	TRBJ2-3	NA	CASNLGGTDTQYF	TGTGCCAGCAATCTGGGGGGCACAGATACGCAGTATTTT
TRBV27	NA	TRBJ2-4	TRBD1	CASSADRAKNIQYF	TGTGCCAGCAGCGCGGACAGGGCCAAAAACATTCAGTACTTC
TRBV18	few	TRBJ2-5	NA	CASAIPRGREETQYF	TGTGCCAGCGCCATCCCTAGAGGAAGGGAAGAGACCCAGTACTTC
TRBV5-1	NA	TRBJ2-5	NA	CASSLGLVVKETQYF	TGCGCCAGCAGCTTGGGCCTGGTGGTTAAAGAGACCCAGTACTTC
TRBV9	NA	TRBJ2-7	TRBD2	CASSRTSGSYEQYF	TGTGCCAGCAGCCGGACTAGCGGGAGCTACGAGCAGTACTTC
TRBV7-6	NA	TRBJ2-7	NA	CASSDGPLAESSYEQYF	TGTGCCAGCAGCGACGGGCCGCTGGCCGAGAGCTCCTACGAGCAGTACTTC
TRBV5-1	few	TRBJ2-5	NA	CASSLEWASETQYF	TGCGCCAGCAGCTTGGAGTGGGCGTCGGAGACCCAGTACTTC
TRBV19	NA	TRBJ1-5	NA	CASSILDTNQPQHF	TGTGCCAGTAGTATTTTGGATACCAATCAGCCCCAGCATTTT
TRBV28	NA	TRBJ1-2	TRBD1	CASSSLSGGNYGYTF	TGTGCCAGCAGTTCCCTGTCAGGGGGCAACTATGGCTACACCTTC
TRBV6-1	few	TRBJ2-5	NA	CASTRDVGTQYF	TGTGCCAGCACTCGGGACGTGGGGACCCAGTACTTC
TRBV9	NA	TRBJ1-1	TRBD1	CASSVDHRGTTEAFF	TGTGCCAGCAGCGTCGACCACAGGGGGACCACTGAAGCTTTCTTT